This entry lists 10 T cell receptor beta chains sequenced from one sample in a study of T cells and Merkel cell carcinoma outcomes. Assay: immunoSEQ multiplex PCR; the TCRdb copy retains only in-frame clones and omits some. The sample lists some 6,500 clones; around 91% were seen once. Input material: tumor tissue from Merkel cell carcinoma. These receptors all come from a human donor with Merkel cell carcinoma.

The V and J genes are TRBV5-1 and TRBJ2-2; 7 bases fit TRBD2. Germline CDR1 SGHRS, CDR2 YFSETQ. The CDR3 totals 16 residues. With 4 bases clipped from V and 6 bases from J, the junction kept 12 bases outside the gene matches. CDR3 loop: CASSTQAGRQAGELFF. Written as DNA, the CDR3 is TGCGCCAGCAGCACTCAAGCGGGGAGGCAGGCCGGGGAGCTGTTTTTT.

This rearrangement joins TRBV19 to TRBJ1-4; tentative D call: TRBD1 (5 bases). Germline V lookup: CDR1 LNHDA, CDR2 SQIVND (reference sequence). Trimming stripped 7 bases from V and 8 bases from J, with 26 bases between. CDR3 length equals 17 residues. CDR3: CASKPAGLRSTLEKLFF. In DNA form, the CDR3 reads TGTGCCAGTAAACCAGCGGGACTGAGGTCGACCTTGGAAAAACTGTTTTTT.

The rearrangement joins TRBV2 to TRBJ2-3; D remains unclear. The CDR3 length is 17 residues. Trimming took off 6 bases at V and 0 bases at J, with 19 bases between the two ends. Per germline, CDR1 SNHLY and CDR2 FYNNEI. CDR3 nucleotides: TGTGCCAGCAGAATCAGGTCGGGCATGAGTAGCACAGATACGCAGTATTTT. Amino acid sequence: CASRIRSGMSSTDTQYF.

The chain is built from TRBV11-2 and TRBJ2-2; D gene unclear. Deletions cut 5 bases from V and 5 bases from J, with 15 bases between. The CDR3 sequence is 15 residues long. The germline V gene has CDR1 SGHAT and CDR2 FQNNGV. The CDR3: CASSPSFGGTGELFF. CDR3 nucleotides: TGTGCCAGCAGCCCGTCATTTGGTGGGACCGGGGAGCTGTTTTTT.

This chain uses TRBV7-9 with TRBJ2-3; D ambiguous. The CDR3 consists of 14 residues. CDR1 and CDR2 (germline): SEHNR, FQNEAQ (reference sequence). Trimming removed 0 bases from V and 9 bases from J, with 13 bases in between. The DNA for the CDR3 is TGTGCCAGCAGCTTAGCGCTTACGGTGATCACGCAGTATTTT. Protein: CASSLALTVITQYF. Complete variable domain (other parts from reference TRBV7-9 and TRBJ2-3): DTGVSQNPRHKITKRGQNVTFRCDPISEHNRLYWYRQTLGQGPEFLTYFQNEAQLEKSRLLSDRFSAERPKGSFSTLEIQRTEQGDSAMYLCASSLALTVITQYFGPGTRLTVL.

The chain uses TRBV15 and TRBJ2-2; D is undetermined. CDR3 length: 14 amino acids. In germline, CDR1 is LNHNV, CDR2 YYDKDF (reference sequence). With 7 bases removed from V and 5 bases from J, the gap between germline ends came to 14 bases. Here the CDR3 DNA reads TGTGCCACCACGCAGGTGGGTCGGACCGGGGAGCTGTTTTTT. It yields the protein CATTQVGRTGELFF.

This clone was counted once. This rearrangement joins TRBV7-3 to TRBJ1-5; D not certain. The V gene lost 0 bases and the J gene lost 6 bases, with 6 bases spanning the gap. This CDR3 is 13 amino acids long. Germline CDR1 reads SGHTA; CDR2 reads FQGTGA. This chain's CDR3 is CASSLTKGQPQHF. CDR3 coding DNA: TGTGCCAGCAGCTTAACGAAGGGTCAGCCCCAGCATTTT.

The chain is built from TRBV7-9 and TRBJ1-4; D is possibly TRBD1 (6 bases). Germline V gene lookup returns CDR1 SEHNR and CDR2 FQNEAQ (reference sequence). V was clipped by 2 bases and J by 8 bases, with 12 bases between them. This CDR3 has 14 amino acids. The CDR3 DNA sequence: TGTGCCAGCAGCTTAAGACAGGTGAGGGAAAAACTGTTTTTT. Protein product: CASSLRQVREKLFF. The whole variable domain, filled in from reference TRBV7-9 and TRBJ1-4, reads DTGVSQNPRHKITKRGQNVTFRCDPISEHNRLYWYRQTLGQGPEFLTYFQNEAQLEKSRLLSDRFSAERPKGSFSTLEIQRTEQGDSAMYLCASSLRQVREKLFFGSGTQLSVL.

The chain employs TRBV11-2 and TRBJ2-3; perhaps TRBD1 as D (6 bases). Germline V lookup: CDR1 SGHAT, CDR2 FQNNGV. Trimming removed 3 bases from V and 0 bases from J, with 13 bases in between. This CDR3 is built from 16 residues. CDR3 nucleotides: TGTGCCAGCAGCTTCTCCGGGACAAGAAGCACAGATACGCAGTATTTT. It codes for CASSFSGTRSTDTQYF.

This clone was counted between two and nine times. Other DNA sequences of this sample code for an identical CDR3. V gene TRBV30 combines with J gene TRBJ1-2, with D perhaps TRBD1 (6 bases). The CDR3 consists of 15 residues. V was shortened by 4 bases and J by 2 bases, with 17 bases between the two germline ends. Germline lookup yields CDR1 GTSNPN and CDR2 SVGIG (reference sequence). CDR3 sequence: CAWNIPRGGNYGYTF. In nucleotides, the CDR3 is TGTGCCTGGAACATACCCAGGGGAGGGAACTATGGCTACACCTTC.